The 20 T cell receptor beta chains given below trace back to one sample, sequenced in a study of T cells in Graves' hyperthyroidism and ophthalmopathy (dated by TCRdb to about 2019). Library preparation was by multiplex PCR. Sequencing instrument: Illumina HiSeq 2000. TCR beta CDR3 regions were amplified from RNA transcripts. The TCR CDR3 was subjected to a first round of RT-PCR using the HTBI primer set and the Qiagen OneStep RT-PCR kit. The public reads were reprocessed in TCRdb via fastp at Q25 and MiXCR, keeping in-frame beta chains. Every CDR3 protein is listed once, alongside the most common genes and DNA of its rows. Here the sample has approximately 350,000 distinct CDR3 sequences; over 12% occur a single time. The ten largest clones add up to 15% to 20% of the sample. The sequenced sample consisted of blood. The receptors shown here come from a woman between 55 and 75 years old with Graves' ophthalmopathy.

This clonotype was detected many times. The chain recombines TRBV30 with TRBJ2-1; 9 nucleotides match TRBD2. CDR1 is GTSNPN, CDR2 SVGIG, per germline (reference sequence). This CDR3 region has 15 residues. After removal of 0 bases from V and 5 bases from J, the junction contained 5 bases not matched to a gene. The CDR3 sequence: CAWSVLSGRNNEQFF. In DNA, the CDR3 is TGTGCCTGGAGTGTACTTAGCGGGAGAAACAATGAGCAGTTCTTC.

This clonotype was seen repeatedly, ten times or more. This rearrangement joins TRBV11-2 to TRBJ2-7; TRBD2 agrees at 10 bases. V trimming: 6 bases; J trimming: 1 base; junction bases outside the gene matches: 6. Germline V gives CDR1 SGHAT, CDR2 FQNNGV. CDR3 length equals 15 residues. The CDR3 reads CASRTLAGRSYEQYF. The CDR3 nucleotides read TGTGCCAGCAGAACACTAGCGGGGCGATCCTACGAGCAGTACTTC.

The V gene is TRBV9, the J gene TRBJ1-6; 9 nucleotides match TRBD1. CDR3 length: 15 amino acids. V shed 4 bases, J shed 7 bases, and the junction held 6 bases outside the gene matches. CDR1 SGDLS and CDR2 YYNGEE come from the germline V gene. CDR3: CASSPLGQGNSPLHF. The CDR3 bases are TGTGCCAGCAGCCCCCTAGGACAGGGGAATTCACCCCTCCACTTT.

This clonotype was picked up many times. V usage is TRBV12-3 or TRBV12-4 and J usage is TRBJ2-1; D is unresolved. This CDR3 has 15 amino acids. V shed 3 bases and J shed 3 bases, with 12 bases lying between them. The CDR3 DNA follows: TGTGCCAGCAGTTTCCTGGTCATCGACTACAATGAGCAGTTCTTC. Translation gives CASSFLVIDYNEQFF.

This clonotype was counted at least ten times. The chain recombines TRBV7-9 with TRBJ2-3, with 10 bases fitting TRBD2. The CDR3 is 15 residues long. Germline V CDR1 and CDR2: SEHNR, FQNEAQ (reference sequence). V lost 8 bases to trimming and J lost 0 bases; unmatched junction nucleotides: 5. The CDR3 here is CASSRLAGSTDTQYF. The CDR3 nucleotides are TGTGCCAGCTCGAGACTAGCGGGCAGCACAGATACGCAGTATTTT. Drawing the rest from reference TRBV7-9 and TRBJ2-3, the complete variable domain is DTGVSQNPRHKITKRGQNVTFRCDPISEHNRLYWYRQTLGQGPEFLTYFQNEAQLEKSRLLSDRFSAERPKGSFSTLEIQRTEQGDSAMYLCASSRLAGSTDTQYFGPGTRLTVL.

The sample holds many counts of this clonotype. V gene TRBV20-1 combines with J gene TRBJ1-1; the match to TRBD1 covers 8 bases. Germline loops: CDR1 DFQATT, CDR2 SNEGSKA (reference sequence). CDR3 length: 15 residues. Trimming removed 6 bases from V and 4 bases from J; junction bases left unmatched: 13. CDR3 in amino acids: CSATGTGRRGTEAFF. The CDR3 DNA reads as TGCAGTGCAACCGGGACAGGAAGGCGAGGCACTGAAGCTTTCTTT.

This clonotype appeared many times. CDR3 sequence reads: CASSLVGVRTDTQYF. The CDR3 bases are TGTGCCAGCAGCTTAGTAGGGGTGCGCACAGATACGCAGTATTTT. The chain combines TRBV7-2 with TRBJ2-3; D is perhaps TRBD1 (5 bases). The V and J ends lost 1 base and 1 base respectively, with 9 bases between them. The CDR3 extends over 15 amino acids. Looked up from germline, CDR1 is SGHTA and CDR2 is FQGNSA.

The V call is TRBV20-1, the J call TRBJ2-3; 9 nucleotides agree with TRBD2. The CDR3 runs to 19 residues. Germline V gene sequence: CDR1 DFQATT, CDR2 SNEGSKA (reference sequence). After removal of 6 bases from V and 4 bases from J, the junction contained 23 bases not matched to a gene. In nucleotides, the CDR3 is TGCAGTGCCTTCTTTGATGGCGGGAGGGCCCAGTTCGTTCCAGATACGCAGTATTTT. Translating it yields CSAFFDGGRAQFVPDTQYF.

This clonotype showed up many times. V and J are TRBV7-2 and TRBJ2-1, with 7 bases fitting TRBD1. CDR3 size: 18 residues. Germline V gene data show CDR1 as SGHTA and CDR2 as FQGNSA. With 0 bases clipped from V and 6 bases from J, the junction kept 14 bases outside the gene matches. In DNA, the CDR3 is TGTGCCAGCAGCTTAGCGGTAAAGATACAGGGGTATAGCAATGAGCAGTTCTTC. Translation: CASSLAVKIQGYSNEQFF.

V and J are TRBV6-1 and TRBJ2-7; maybe TRBD2 (8 bases). Trimming left V 7 bases short and J 9 bases short, with 22 bases between. This CDR3 is 14 amino acids long. Germline CDR1 and CDR2: MNHNS and SASEGT. Here the CDR3 DNA reads TGTGCCAGCACAATCCGAGGGGGCGCGGGGGGGCAGTACTTC. Amino acid sequence: CASTIRGGAGGQYF.

CDR3 region: CASSLSASGRHEQFF. The CDR3 nucleotides are TGTGCCAGCAGCTTATCGGCTAGCGGGAGACATGAGCAGTTCTTC. V usage is TRBV13 and J usage is TRBJ2-1, with 10 bases matching TRBD2. The CDR3 has 15 residues. Germline trimming cut 2 bases from V and 8 bases from J; bases unmatched to any gene: 6. Germline CDR1 is PRHDT and CDR2 is FYEKMQ (reference sequence).

The V call is TRBV19, the J call TRBJ2-4, with no clear D. Germline assignment: CDR1 LNHDA and CDR2 SQIVND (reference sequence). V lost 6 bases and J 8 bases, leaving 11 bases between the germline ends. The CDR3 length is 12 residues. The CDR3 DNA follows: TGTGCCAGTAGGGCCAACAGAGACATTCAGTACTTC. Protein sequence: CASRANRDIQYF.

At least ten counts were recorded for this clonotype. V is TRBV5-1 and J is TRBJ2-1, with 11 bases fitting TRBD2. After removal of 3 bases from V and 4 bases from J, the junction contained 3 bases not matched to a gene. Germline CDR1 reads SGHRS; CDR2 reads YFSETQ. The CDR3 contains 15 residues. The CDR3 DNA reads TGCGCCAGCAGCTGGATAGCGGGGGGGTACAATGAGCAGTTCTTC. This sequence encodes CASSWIAGGYNEQFF.

This clonotype was picked up a small number of times. The rearrangement joins TRBV19 to TRBJ1-3; possibly TRBD1 for D (5 bases). The CDR3 is 17 amino acids. CDR1 and CDR2 from the germline V gene are LNHDA and SQIVND (reference sequence). V dropped 7 bases and J dropped 0 bases, with 19 bases sitting between them. The CDR3 protein is CASTRTWGGSSGNTIYF. Here the CDR3 DNA reads TGTGCCAGTACCCGTACATGGGGCGGAAGCTCTGGAAACACCATATATTTT.

There are many counts of this clonotype. V is TRBV6-1 and J is TRBJ2-1; 7 bases agree with TRBD2. Germline trimming cut 6 bases from V and 8 bases from J; bases unmatched to any gene: 7. Per germline, CDR1 MNHNS and CDR2 SASEGT. This CDR3 comprises 13 residues. The CDR3 nucleotides read TGTGCCAGCAGCACCAGCCGGGGGGATGAGCAGTTCTTC. Protein sequence: CASSTSRGDEQFF.

V and J are TRBV13 and TRBJ2-2; TRBD2 might be the D (7 bases). V was clipped by 4 bases and J by 6 bases, with 12 bases between them. The CDR3 spans 14 residues. The germline gives CDR1 PRHDT, CDR2 FYEKMQ (reference sequence). DNA of the CDR3: TGTGCCAGCAGCTCAGGGGCGGGAGCCGGGGAGCTGTTTTTT. It codes for CASSSGAGAGELFF.

At least ten counts were recorded for this clonotype. V and J are TRBV18 and TRBJ2-1; the match to TRBD2 covers 9 bases. Looked up from germline, CDR1 is KGHSH and CDR2 is LQKENI. With 5 bases clipped from V and 4 bases from J, the junction kept 6 bases outside the gene matches. The CDR3 extends over 15 amino acids. The CDR3 protein is CASSSTSGLYNEQFF. The CDR3 DNA reads TGTGCCAGCTCATCGACTAGCGGCCTATACAATGAGCAGTTCTTC.

V gene TRBV5-1 combines with J gene TRBJ1-1; 12 positions match TRBD1. The CDR3 totals 14 residues. Germline V lookup: CDR1 SGHRS, CDR2 YFSETQ. V shed 3 bases, J shed 6 bases, and the junction held 3 bases outside the gene matches. CDR3 sequence: CASSWGQGASEAFF. The DNA for the CDR3 is TGCGCCAGCAGCTGGGGACAGGGGGCATCTGAAGCTTTCTTT.

The chain recombines TRBV7-9 with TRBJ2-5, with D possibly matching TRBD2 (5 bases). Germline lookup yields CDR1 SEHNR and CDR2 FQNEAQ (reference sequence). Trimming took 5 bases from V and 3 from J, leaving 13 bases between them. This CDR3 is 14 amino acids long. CDR3 DNA sequence: TGTGCCAGCAGCCTACAACTAGTAGAAGAGACCCAGTACTTC. Protein: CASSLQLVEETQYF.

At least ten counts were recorded for this clonotype. The chain joins TRBV6-1 to TRBJ2-1; no reliable D call. Germline V gene data show CDR1 as MNHNS and CDR2 as SASEGT. The CDR3 covers 17 residues. The ends were cut back, 0 bases at V and 2 bases at J, with 14 bases in the middle. The CDR3: CASSEAQGSAAYNEQFF. The CDR3 DNA follows: TGTGCCAGCAGTGAAGCGCAAGGAAGTGCAGCCTACAATGAGCAGTTCTTC.